Shown below are 23 T cell receptor beta chains from a single sample sequenced in a study of blood T cell repertoires in COVID-19. Method: immunoSEQ multiplex PCR; TCRdb's copy keeps in-frame clones and lacks some. The sample lists fewer than 250,000 clones; less than 90% were seen once. The sequenced sample was PBMCs or T cells enriched from blood (not recorded which). The receptors here all came from a woman between 35 and 50 years old who had recovered from COVID-19.

The CDR3 here is CASSQAGISNQPQHF. CDR3 bases: TGCGCCAGCAGTCAGGCAGGAATTAGCAATCAGCCCCAGCATTTT. This chain links TRBV10-2 with TRBJ1-5; unclear D gene. Between the trimmed V and J ends, which lost 5 bases and 0 bases, there was a span of 11 bases. The length of the CDR3 is 15 residues. The germline gives CDR1 WSHSY, CDR2 SAAADI.

The chain joins TRBV5-1 to TRBJ2-5; 9 positions match TRBD2. The CDR3 runs to 14 residues. The germline V gene encodes CDR1 SGHRS and CDR2 YFSETQ. The ends lost 4 bases at V and 1 base at J; junction bases unmatched: 2. In DNA, the CDR3 is TGCGCCAGCAGCGTGACTAGCGGCCAAGAGACCCAGTACTTC. Translation gives CASSVTSGQETQYF. The full variable domain, with the rest looked up from reference TRBV5-1 and TRBJ2-5, is KAGVTQTPRYLIKTRGQQVTLSCSPISGHRSVSWYQQTPGQGLQFLFEYFSETQRNKGNFPGRFSGRQFSNSRSEMNVSTLELGDSALYLCASSVTSGQETQYFGPGTRLLVL.

This chain uses TRBV2 with TRBJ2-1, with TRBD1 identical over 8 bases. In germline, CDR1 is SNHLY, CDR2 FYNNEI. V was clipped by 6 bases and J by 9 bases; unmatched bases: 13. The CDR3 is 15 residues long. CDR3 DNA: TGTGCCAGCAGCCTGGACAGGGTATTTTACGGTGAGCAGTTCTTC. This translates into CASSLDRVFYGEQFF.

This chain joins TRBV19 and TRBJ1-5, with 11 bases lining up with TRBD1. The germline gives CDR1 LNHDA, CDR2 SQIVND (reference sequence). CDR3 length: 15 amino acids. Germline trimming cut 3 bases from V and 4 bases from J; bases unmatched to any gene: 2. As DNA, the CDR3 is TGTGCCAGTAGTATGGACAGGGGGCGGAATCAGCCCCAGCATTTT. Translating gives CASSMDRGRNQPQHF.

The gene calls are TRBV28 and TRBJ2-1; D possibly corresponds to TRBD2 (6 bases). CDR3 length: 15 residues. Per germline, CDR1 MDHEN and CDR2 SYDVKM. The V gene lost 4 bases and the J gene lost 5 bases, with 15 bases spanning the gap. The CDR3, as DNA: TGTGCCAGCAGTTCAACGCGGGAACGGCACAATGAGCAGTTCTTC. Protein sequence: CASSSTRERHNEQFF.

This chain uses TRBV7-9 with TRBJ1-2, with a possible D match to TRBD1 (5 bases). V gave up 1 base and J gave up 11 bases, with 17 bases separating them. CDR3 length: 14 amino acids. Germline V gene data show CDR1 as SEHNR and CDR2 as FQNEAQ (reference sequence). CDR3: CASSLDLTERGYTF. The CDR3 coding sequence is TGTGCCAGCAGCTTAGATCTGACAGAGAGAGGATACACCTTC.

The rearrangement links TRBV29-1 to TRBJ2-3, with 7 bases matching TRBD2. After removal of 5 bases from V and 2 bases from J, the junction contained 7 bases not matched to a gene. Per the germline V gene, CDR1 is SQVTM and CDR2 is ANQGSEA. This CDR3 is built from 14 residues. CDR3 region: CSVRERLATDTQYF. The CDR3 nucleotides read TGCAGCGTTAGGGAGAGACTAGCCACAGATACGCAGTATTTT.

The chain employs TRBV27 and TRBJ2-3, with 7 bases matching TRBD2. The CDR3 has 16 residues. V trimming: 6 bases; J trimming: 1 base; junction bases outside the gene matches: 10. The germline V gene encodes CDR1 MNHEY and CDR2 SMNVEV (reference sequence). The CDR3 region is CASRQLAAGGTDTQYF. CDR3 DNA sequence: TGTGCCAGCAGACAGCTAGCGGCGGGGGGCACAGATACGCAGTATTTT.

The CDR3 coding sequence is TGTGCCAGCAGCTCCACATTCTTGGGGGCCTCTGAAGCTTTCTTT. Residues: CASSSTFLGASEAFF. The V and J genes are TRBV9 and TRBJ1-1; possible D gene TRBD1, 6 bases. CDR1 is SGDLS, CDR2 YYNGEE, per germline. The CDR3 length is 15 residues. V lost 4 bases to trimming and J lost 6 bases, with 19 bases between them.

The V and J genes are TRBV30 and TRBJ2-1; possible D gene TRBD2, 5 bases. Trimming left V 4 bases short and J 3 bases short, with 13 bases between. The CDR3 consists of 14 residues. Germline values: CDR1 GTSNPN, CDR2 SVGIG (reference sequence). The CDR3 coding sequence is TGTGCCTGGACCGTCACCACTAGCTACAATGAGCAGTTCTTC. It specifies CAWTVTTSYNEQFF.

This clone was detected a few times. The genes are TRBV18 and TRBJ1-2; 10 bases are a match to TRBD1. This CDR3 is built from 16 residues. The V gene's germline CDR1 is KGHSH and CDR2 LQKENI. V was clipped by 0 bases and J by 3 bases; unmatched bases: 4. The CDR3 bases are TGTGCCAGCTCACCACCGGAAGGGACAGGGGACTATGGCTACACCTTC. It codes for CASSPPEGTGDYGYTF.

The chain joins TRBV5-4 to TRBJ2-1; 7 bases line up with TRBD2. The length of the CDR3 is 14 residues. Germline CDR1 reads SGHNT; CDR2 reads YYREEE (reference sequence). Germline trimming cut 6 bases from V and 5 bases from J; bases unmatched to any gene: 8. This CDR3 reads CASTGLTANNEQFF. The CDR3 DNA sequence: TGTGCCAGCACGGGACTAACAGCGAACAATGAGCAGTTCTTC.

This chain links TRBV6-5 with TRBJ1-2; no clear D. Germline CDR1 is MNHEY and CDR2 is SVGAGI. This CDR3 is 15 amino acids long. V lost 7 bases, J lost 2 bases, and 17 bases lay in between. The CDR3, as DNA: TGTGCCAGCAAAGGGAATTACGGGGAGAACTATGGCTACACCTTC. Its translation is CASKGNYGENYGYTF.

The chain joins TRBV3-1 (or the pseudogene TRBV3-2) to TRBJ2-2; perhaps TRBD1 as D (5 bases). The CDR3 runs to 15 residues. The germline gives CDR1 LGHDT, CDR2 YNNKEL (reference sequence). V lost 2 bases, J lost 4 bases, and 11 bases lay in between. The CDR3, as DNA: TGTGCCAGCAGCCAATTTGACAGCGCCACCGGGGAGCTGTTTTTT. Translating it yields CASSQFDSATGELFF.

The gene calls are TRBV28 and TRBJ2-3; the match to TRBD1 covers 8 bases. This CDR3 has 16 residues. V shed 6 bases and J 2 bases; nucleotides not matched to a gene: 10. The germline V gene has CDR1 MDHEN and CDR2 SYDVKM. CDR3 coding DNA: TGTGCCAGCAGCAGCGCGCGGGACAGGTACACAGATACGCAGTATTTT. Protein product: CASSSARDRYTDTQYF.

The rearrangement joins TRBV3-1 (or the pseudogene TRBV3-2) to TRBJ1-1; 12 nucleotides agree with TRBD1. CDR1 and CDR2 (germline): LGHDT, YNNKEL (reference sequence). V lost 3 bases, J lost 5 bases, and 4 bases stayed unmatched. This CDR3 is built from 15 residues. Written as DNA, the CDR3 is TGTGCCAGCAGCCAGAGGGACAGGGGGCGGACTGAAGCTTTCTTT. The encoded protein is CASSQRDRGRTEAFF.

The rearrangement joins TRBV10-3 to TRBJ1-5; no firm D call. Germline V gene data show CDR1 as ENHRY and CDR2 as SYGVKD. V shed 7 bases and J shed 0 bases, with 10 bases lying between them. The CDR3 runs to 14 residues. The CDR3 coding sequence is TGTGCCATCAATGAATTCGGTAGCAATCAGCCCCAGCATTTT. It specifies CAINEFGSNQPQHF.

The chain employs TRBV10-2 and TRBJ1-1, with TRBD1 as a possible D gene (5 bases). The CDR3 has 14 residues. Looked up from germline, CDR1 is WSHSY and CDR2 is SAAADI. Trimming stripped 6 bases from V and 1 base from J, with 12 bases between. The CDR3 DNA sequence: TGCGCCAGCAGGTGGGGGGGTGCGAACACTGAAGCTTTCTTT. It is translated as CASRWGGANTEAFF.

The chain recombines TRBV29-1 with TRBJ2-4, with D perhaps matching TRBD2 (5 bases). The CDR3 extends over 13 amino acids. V gave up 5 bases and J gave up 6 bases, with 14 bases separating them. In germline, CDR1 is SQVTM, CDR2 ANQGSEA. In DNA, the CDR3 is TGCAGCGTTCGTCACCCGGGATTAAACATTCAGTACTTC. It translates to CSVRHPGLNIQYF.

V gene TRBV19 combines with J gene TRBJ1-5, with D unclear. Germline loops: CDR1 LNHDA, CDR2 SQIVND (reference sequence). The V end was cut by 3 bases, the J end by 7 bases, with 16 bases between. The CDR3 covers 15 residues. The CDR3 DNA follows: TGTGCCAGTAGTATCTTGGCGGCAAATGGACAGCCCCAGCATTTT. Translated, it gives CASSILAANGQPQHF.

This chain links TRBV24-1 with TRBJ2-7; 10 bases are a match to TRBD1. Trimming took 3 bases from V and 2 from J; bases not matched to a gene: 3. Germline V lookup: CDR1 KGHDR, CDR2 SFDVKD. The CDR3 has 15 residues. CDR3: CATSDPGQGTYEQYF. The CDR3 DNA is TGTGCCACCAGTGATCCGGGACAGGGGACCTACGAGCAGTACTTC.

V is TRBV28 and J is TRBJ2-3; TRBD1 matches at 10 bases. Unmatched junction bases numbered 6, after V lost 7 bases and J lost 5 bases. The germline V gene has CDR1 MDHEN and CDR2 SYDVKM. The CDR3 extends over 14 amino acids. The CDR3 protein is CASILGTGVDTQYF. For the CDR3, the DNA is TGTGCCAGCATCCTCGGGACAGGGGTAGATACGCAGTATTTT.

The CDR3 DNA follows: TGTGCCAGCAGTACCAAGGGAGCGGGGCCTTACAATGAGCAGTTCTTC. Amino acids: CASSTKGAGPYNEQFF. The chain combines TRBV3-1 (or the pseudogene TRBV3-2) with TRBJ2-1, with 7 bases lining up with TRBD2. The V segment lost 6 bases and the J segment 4 bases; nucleotides outside the gene matches: 12. This CDR3 is 16 amino acids long. Per germline, CDR1 LGHDT and CDR2 YNNKEL (reference sequence).